This T cell receptor beta chain was sequenced during a study of chronic HIV infection and antiretroviral therapy. A single record per CDR3 protein comes from TCRdb applying MiXCR to the 5' RACE reads. The sample consists of under 55,000 distinct CDR3 sequences, about 18% of them appearing once. Germline loops: CDR1 MDHEN, CDR2 SYDVKM. After removal of 6 bases from V and 2 bases from J, the junction contained 6 bases not matched to a gene. This CDR3 comprises 15 residues. The sequencing input was peripheral blood. The source of this sequence is an adult who had HIV and had not received antiretroviral therapy, or was an uninfected healthy control (not recorded which). The J gene is TRBJ1-5, the V gene TRBV28; 8 nucleotides agree with TRBD1. This chain's CDR3 is CASSRTGSGNQPQHF. The CDR3 DNA sequence: TGTGCCAGCAGCCGGACAGGGTCGGGCAATCAGCCCCAGCATTTT.